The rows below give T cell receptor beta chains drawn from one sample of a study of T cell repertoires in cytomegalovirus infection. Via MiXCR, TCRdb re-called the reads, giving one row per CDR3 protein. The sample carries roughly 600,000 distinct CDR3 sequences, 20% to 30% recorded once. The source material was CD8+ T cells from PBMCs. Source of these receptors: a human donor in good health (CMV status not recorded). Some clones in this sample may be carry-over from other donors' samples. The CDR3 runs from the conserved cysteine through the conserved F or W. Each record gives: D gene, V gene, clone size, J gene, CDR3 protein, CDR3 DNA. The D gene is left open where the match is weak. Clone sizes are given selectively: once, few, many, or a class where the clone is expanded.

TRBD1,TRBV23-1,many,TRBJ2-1,CASSRFSRKDRENEQFF,TGCGCCAGCAGTCGGTTCTCCCGCAAGGACAGGGAAAATGAGCAGTTCTTC
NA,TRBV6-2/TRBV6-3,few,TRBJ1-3,CASSYLRDKFDTIYF,TGTGCCAGCAGTTACCTCCGGGACAAATTTGACACCATATATTTT
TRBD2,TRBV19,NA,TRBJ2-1,CASRSGGPNEQFF,TGTGCCAGTAGAAGCGGGGGTCCCAATGAGCAGTTCTTC
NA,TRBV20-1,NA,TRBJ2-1,CSASLGRLNEQFF,TGCAGTGCTTCCTTGGGCAGGTTGAATGAGCAGTTCTTC
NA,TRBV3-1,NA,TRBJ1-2,CASSQDPWVDLLQGGYGYTF,TGTGCCAGCAGCCAAGATCCCTGGGTGGATTTGTTGCAGGGCGGCTATGGCTACACCTTC
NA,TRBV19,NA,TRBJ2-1,CASSVEIAYSYNEQFF,TGTGCCAGTAGTGTTGAGATAGCGTACTCCTACAATGAGCAGTTCTTC
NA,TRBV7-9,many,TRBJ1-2,CASSLARTTNYGYTF,TGTGCCAGCAGCTTAGCGCGGACCACTAACTATGGCTACACCTTC
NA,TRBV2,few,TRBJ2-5,CASSEYRRETQYF,TGTGCCAGCAGTGAGTACAGAAGAGAGACCCAGTACTTC
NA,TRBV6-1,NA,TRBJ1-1,CASRIRGEAFF,TGTGCCAGCAGGATTCGGGGCGAAGCTTTCTTT
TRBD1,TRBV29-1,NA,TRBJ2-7,CSAGTGDYEQYF,TGCAGCGCTGGGACAGGGGACTACGAGCAGTACTTC
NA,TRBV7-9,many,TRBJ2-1,CASSLEGLLDEQFF,TGTGCCAGCAGCTTAGAGGGGCTGCTGGATGAGCAGTTCTTC
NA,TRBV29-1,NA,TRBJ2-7,CSVEAGPGREQYF,TGCAGCGTTGAAGCAGGGCCGGGGAGAGAGCAGTACTTC
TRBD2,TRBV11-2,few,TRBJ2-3,CASSLEAPGGPRTDTQYF,TGTGCCAGCAGCTTAGAGGCACCGGGGGGGCCGCGCACAGATACGCAGTATTTT
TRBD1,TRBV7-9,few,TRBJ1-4,CASSKRTDRELFF,TGTGCCAGCAGCAAGAGAACAGACAGGGAACTGTTTTTT
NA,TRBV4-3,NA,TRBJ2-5,CASSQDLWRGLQETQYF,TGCGCCAGCAGCCAAGATCTTTGGAGAGGGCTGCAAGAGACCCAGTACTTC
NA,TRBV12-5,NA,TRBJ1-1,CASGFAVNTEAFF,TGTGCTAGTGGTTTTGCGGTGAACACTGAAGCTTTCTTT
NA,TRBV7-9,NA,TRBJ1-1,CASSLGYGGMGNTEAFF,TGTGCCAGCAGCTTAGGTTATGGAGGGATGGGGAACACTGAAGCTTTCTTT
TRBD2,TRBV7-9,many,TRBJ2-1,CASSPRLAVPYNEQFF,TGTGCCAGCAGCCCCCGACTAGCGGTGCCCTACAATGAGCAGTTCTTC
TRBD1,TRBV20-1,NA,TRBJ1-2,CSADGQGARGYTF,TGCAGTGCCGATGGACAGGGGGCGAGGGGCTACACCTTC
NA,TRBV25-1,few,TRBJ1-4,CASSDSQALYATNEKLFF,TGTGCCAGCAGTGATTCCCAGGCCTTGTATGCAACTAATGAAAAACTGTTTTTT